This TCR beta chain comes out of a study of CD8+ T cells in alopecia areata. In regard to this clone: Its antigen is unknown.

The CDR3 length is 15 residues. From germline, CDR1 is MGHRA and CDR2 YSYEKL. Trimming shortened V by 3 bases and J by 7 bases, and 18 bases separated the two germline ends. Treatment defined: oral pan-JAK inhibitor, 5-10 mg twice daily. Sequencing used cDNA as its template, made by extracting RNA and reverse transcribing it. Assay used: immunoSEQ multiplex PCR; TCRdb lists only in-frame clones, some missing. The sample holds about 180,000 clones; roughly 50% are singletons and the top ten take roughly 17%. General observations from the study: Many expanded lesional clones persisted in scalp and blood during tofacitinib. Scalp sample sequencing also detects resident alphabeta T cells of normal skin.

The source is a human donor with alopecia areata. The material sequenced was CD4+ T cells sorted from blood, taken at roughly week 55, from a patient treated with tofacitinib. J is TRBJ1-2 and V is TRBV4-1, with D possibly being TRBD1 (5 bases). CDR3 DNA sequence: TGCGCCAGCAGCCAGCTCCAGGGAGAGCATCGTGGCTACACCTTC. Translated: CASSQLQGEHRGYTF.